The sequence of this TCR beta chain was determined in a study of T cells after yellow fever vaccination. At the level of the study: Libraries from low-cell-number fractions were prepared with the SMART-Seq v4 Ultra Low Input RNA kit. Study-wide findings and caveats: CD4 and CD8 compartments shared a small share of clonotypes, likely from convergent recombination.

This clonotype was detected a few times. Its antigen is currently unknown. A single record per CDR3 protein comes from TCRdb applying MiXCR to the 5' RACE reads. The table has about 300,000 distinct CDR3 sequences, roughly 4% seen once; the top ten hold more than 20%. Between the trimmed V and J ends, which lost 7 bases and 5 bases, there was a span of 20 bases. Germline CDR1 and CDR2: MDHEN and SYDVKM. This CDR3 region has 15 residues. Material: PBMCs, obtained 5 days after the yellow fever booster vaccination. The sequence derives from a man between 18 and 29 years old who received the YFV17D yellow fever vaccine. The V gene is TRBV28, the J gene TRBJ2-5; D may be TRBD1 (5 bases). For the CDR3, the DNA is TGTGCCAGCAACAAAGGGGCAGCGCGGTTGGAGACCCAGTACTTC. It encodes CASNKGAARLETQYF. The full variable domain, with the rest looked up from reference TRBV28 and TRBJ2-5, is DVKVTQSSRYLVKRTGEKVFLECVQDMDHENMFWYRQDPGLGLRLIYFSYDVKMKEKGDIPEGYSVSREKKERFSLILESASTNQTSMYLCASNKGAARLETQYFGPGTRLLVL.